This T cell receptor (beta chain) was obtained from a study of molecular identifiers for immune sequencing clone quantification. The CDR3 has 14 amino acids. Trimming removed 4 bases from V and 2 bases from J, with 12 bases in between. Germline lookup yields CDR1 MNHEY and CDR2 SMNVEV (reference sequence). The use of previously described methods and listed TCR primers produced the bulk TCR libraries. TCRdb reprocessed the PCR reads via MiXCR and lists one record per CDR3 protein. The table records 85,000 to 100,000 distinct CDR3 sequences, 20% to 25% of them present only once. Study results and caveats: It was shown that clones above 20 RNA copies held over 98% of effector molecules, but under 1% in naive cells. Detection of one spiked Jurkat cell's TCR RNA reportedly worked in 980,000 or so naive cells.

CD8+CD4-CCR7+CD45RA+ sorting gave the naive CD8 T cells. This clonotype appeared many times. Its antigen is unknown. The TCR comes from a human donor in good health. Some libraries in this study had Jurkat cell RNA spiked in. The specimen sequenced was naive CD8+ T cells from blood, with Jurkat cell RNA spiked in. Subset here: FACS-sorted CD8+CD4-CCR7+CD45RA+ naive T cells. The J gene is TRBJ2-7, the V gene TRBV27; D may match TRBD1 or TRBD2 (5 bases each). Here the CDR3 reads CASSWDAGAYEQYF. CDR3 DNA sequence: TGTGCCAGCAGTTGGGACGCCGGTGCCTACGAGCAGTACTTC.